This passage covers 4 T cell receptor beta chains from one sample sequenced in a study of blood T cell repertoires in COVID-19. Some clones are missing from TCRdb's copy, which holds only in-frame ones; the method was immunoSEQ multiplex PCR. The sample holds about 190,000 clones; more than 70% are singletons and the top ten take roughly 6.2%. The sample taken for sequencing was peripheral blood. The receptors originated from a woman aged 40 to 50 who had recovered from COVID-19.

CDR3 sequence reads: CASSSRQGGTEAFF. CDR3 coding DNA: TGTGCCAGCAGCTCAAGACAGGGAGGCACTGAAGCTTTCTTT. The genes are TRBV7-2 and TRBJ1-1, with TRBD1 matching over 7 bases. The CDR3 covers 14 residues. Germline CDR1 and CDR2: SGHTA and FQGNSA. J lost 4 bases, V lost 4 bases, and 6 bases had no gene match.

J is TRBJ2-3 and V is TRBV12-5; D not resolved. V shed 0 bases and J shed 1 base, with 8 bases lying between them. CDR1 and CDR2 from the germline V gene are LGHNT and FRNRAP. The CDR3 runs to 15 residues. The DNA of the CDR3 is TGTGCTAGTGGTTTGGTACATGGTGGCACAGATACGCAGTATTTT. Residues: CASGLVHGGTDTQYF.

The chain couples TRBV29-1 to TRBJ2-7; the D gene is possibly TRBD2 (7 bases). The germline V gene encodes CDR1 SQVTM and CDR2 ANQGSEA. Trimming cost V 3 bases and J 3 bases, with 18 bases left between them. CDR3 length: 15 amino acids. The CDR3 loop is CSVEWGGRLHYEQYF. CDR3 nucleotides: TGCAGCGTTGAGTGGGGGGGCAGGCTTCACTACGAGCAGTACTTC.

The chain recombines TRBV6-1 with TRBJ2-5; 9 nucleotides line up with TRBD1. From germline, CDR1 is MNHNS and CDR2 SASEGT. The CDR3 has 17 residues. The junction had 12 bases not matched to a gene; V was cut back by 1 base and J by 6 bases. CDR3 in amino acids: CASSEDGPGQGFKTQYF. In nucleotides, the CDR3 is TGTGCCAGCAGTGAAGATGGACCGGGACAGGGATTCAAGACCCAGTACTTC.